Each of the 12 T cell receptor beta chains below was sequenced from the same sample in a study of CD8 T cells in ankylosing spondylitis. Study-level findings and limits: In ankylosing spondylitis blood, a motif of roughly 8 highly homologous TCR beta variants appeared characteristic.

Antigen specificity for these receptors is unknown. MiXCR was run by TCRdb on the 5' RACE reads, yielding one entry per CDR3 protein. The table has more than 650,000 distinct CDR3 sequences, around 11% seen once. The sample consisted of blood, either unsorted or a sorted T cell fraction (not recorded which). Receptors were obtained from a male donor with ankylosing spondylitis.

This clonotype turned up a few times. The chain recombines TRBV5-1 with TRBJ2-3; D is uncertain. The V end lost 7 bases, the J end lost 1 base, and 13 bases lay between the germline ends. Germline V gives CDR1 SGHRS, CDR2 YFSETQ. The CDR3 totals 14 residues. CDR3 region: CASGSDHGTDTQYF. The CDR3 bases are TGCGCCAGCGGGTCCGATCACGGCACAGATACGCAGTATTTT.

The chain employs TRBV20-1 and TRBJ2-7, with TRBD2 as a possible D gene (7 bases). Germline CDR1 is DFQATT and CDR2 is SNEGSKA (reference sequence). This CDR3 is 15 amino acids long. Trimming shortened V by 1 base and J by 2 bases, and 15 bases separated the two germline ends. CDR3 loop: CSARGGGGQTYEQYF. CDR3 nucleotide sequence: TGCAGTGCTAGAGGAGGGGGGGGTCAAACCTACGAGCAGTACTTC.

The sample holds many counts of this clonotype. The chain links TRBV7-2 to TRBJ2-3; 8 positions agree with TRBD2. The CDR3 runs to 13 residues. Germline V gives CDR1 SGHTA, CDR2 FQGNSA. Unmatched junction bases numbered 0, after V lost 2 bases and J lost 5 bases. The CDR3 sequence is CASSLLAGDTQYF. In DNA, the CDR3 is TGTGCCAGCAGCTTACTAGCGGGAGATACGCAGTATTTT.

This chain joins TRBV5-1 and TRBJ1-1; D perhaps matches TRBD1 (6 bases). The CDR3 spans 16 residues. Germline CDR1 reads SGHRS; CDR2 reads YFSETQ. Trimming stripped 0 bases from V and 1 base from J, with 13 bases between. The CDR3 sequence: CASSLEGGSKNTEAFF. The DNA for the CDR3 is TGCGCCAGCAGCTTGGAAGGGGGATCCAAGAACACTGAAGCTTTCTTT.

This clonotype was detected only once. The chain combines TRBV20-1 with TRBJ2-3; possibly TRBD2 for D (5 bases). The germline CDR1 and CDR2 sequences are DFQATT and SNEGSKA (reference sequence). Trimming stripped 2 bases from V and 4 bases from J, with 13 bases between. This CDR3 region has 14 residues. CDR3 residues: CSARPGLLSDTQYF. The CDR3 DNA reads TGCAGTGCTAGACCCGGACTTCTGTCAGATACGCAGTATTTT.

The chain has TRBV20-1 and TRBJ2-5, with 10 bases matching TRBD1. Germline V lookup: CDR1 DFQATT, CDR2 SNEGSKA (reference sequence). The CDR3 has 12 amino acids. The V segment lost 6 bases and the J segment 4 bases; nucleotides outside the gene matches: 2. CDR3 loop: CSADRGLETQYF. The CDR3 bases are TGCAGTGCCGACAGGGGGCTAGAGACCCAGTACTTC.

The J gene is TRBJ2-2, the V gene TRBV7-2; TRBD1 or TRBD2 may be the D gene (5 bases each). Germline V gene lookup returns CDR1 SGHTA and CDR2 FQGNSA. The V end was cut by 5 bases, the J end by 0 bases, with 10 bases between. The CDR3 spans 15 residues. The CDR3 bases are TGTGCCAGCAGCCAGGGACCCGCGAACACCGGGGAGCTGTTTTTT. This sequence encodes CASSQGPANTGELFF. Full variable domain (outside the CDR3, taken from reference TRBV7-2 and TRBJ2-2): GAGVSQSPSNKVTEKGKDVELRCDPISGHTALYWYRQSLGQGLEFLIYFQGNSAPDKSGLPSDRFSAERTGGSVSTLTIQRTQQEDSAVYLCASSQGPANTGELFFGEGSRLTVL.

The V gene is TRBV5-1, the J gene TRBJ2-1; no firm D call. Germline V gene data show CDR1 as SGHRS and CDR2 as YFSETQ. This CDR3 spans 16 amino acids. Trimming cost V 0 bases and J 0 bases, with 10 bases left between them. The DNA for the CDR3 is TGCGCCAGCAGCTTGGAGGGCGTCTACTCCTACAATGAGCAGTTCTTC. The encoded protein is CASSLEGVYSYNEQFF.

This rearrangement joins TRBV20-1 to TRBJ1-1; D uncertain. Trimming shortened V by 3 bases and J by 0 bases, and 11 bases separated the two germline ends. The germline V gene has CDR1 DFQATT and CDR2 SNEGSKA (reference sequence). The CDR3 is 14 amino acids. CDR3: CSASKQPMNTEAFF. CDR3 DNA: TGCAGTGCTAGTAAGCAGCCGATGAACACTGAAGCTTTCTTT.

The sample holds a few counts of this clonotype. The V gene is TRBV6-2 or TRBV6-3, the J gene TRBJ1-1; TRBD1 agrees at 7 bases. The V gene end was trimmed by 4 bases and the J gene end by 3 bases; junction bases not matched to a gene: 8. The CDR3 spans 15 residues. Germline CDR1 and CDR2: MNHEY and SVGEGT. CDR3 region: CASSSSGGEYTEAFF. CDR3 DNA: TGTGCCAGCAGTTCGTCAGGGGGAGAGTACACTGAAGCTTTCTTT.

This clonotype showed up just a few times. V is TRBV6-1 and J is TRBJ1-1; possibly TRBD1 for D (5 bases). Trimming removed 2 bases from V and 2 bases from J, with 12 bases in between. Germline V gene data show CDR1 as MNHNS and CDR2 as SASEGT. The CDR3 runs 15 residues. This CDR3 is CASSEMGVLNTEAFF. In DNA form, the CDR3 reads TGTGCCAGCAGTGAAATGGGGGTACTCAACACTGAAGCTTTCTTT.

This clonotype appeared a few times. The chain links TRBV19 to TRBJ2-1; 9 bases are shared with TRBD1. The CDR3 spans 15 residues. Germline loops: CDR1 LNHDA, CDR2 SQIVND (reference sequence). V was clipped by 6 bases and J by 2 bases; unmatched bases: 5. Here the CDR3 DNA reads TGTGCCAGTAGCCGCCGGGACAGGGCCTACAATGAGCAGTTCTTC. Residues: CASSRRDRAYNEQFF.